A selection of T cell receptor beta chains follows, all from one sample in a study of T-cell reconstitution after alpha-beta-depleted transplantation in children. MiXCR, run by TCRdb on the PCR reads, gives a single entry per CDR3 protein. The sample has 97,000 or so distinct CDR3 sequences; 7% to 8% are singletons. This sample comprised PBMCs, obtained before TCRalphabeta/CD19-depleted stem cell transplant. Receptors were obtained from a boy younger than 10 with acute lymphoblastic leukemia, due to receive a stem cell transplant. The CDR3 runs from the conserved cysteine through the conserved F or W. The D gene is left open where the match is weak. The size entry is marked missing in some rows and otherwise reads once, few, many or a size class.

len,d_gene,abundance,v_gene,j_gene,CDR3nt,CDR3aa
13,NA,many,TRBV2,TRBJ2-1,TGTGCCAGCAGTGTAGGAAGGACAGCAGAGCAGTTCTTC,CASSVGRTAEQFF
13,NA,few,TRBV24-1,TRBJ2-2,TGTGCCACCCAGGCGTTCGACACCGGGGAGCTGTTTTTT,CATQAFDTGELFF
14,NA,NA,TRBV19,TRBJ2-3,TGTGCCAGTAGTAACGCGGGGAGCACAGATACGCAGTATTTT,CASSNAGSTDTQYF
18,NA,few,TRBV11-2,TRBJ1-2,TGTGCCAGCAGCTTCACTAGGATCGGACAGACCAATGGCTATGGCTACACCTTC,CASSFTRIGQTNGYGYTF
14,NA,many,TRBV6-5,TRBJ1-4,TGTGCCAGCAGTTACGGGACCTCTGGTGAAAAACTGTTTTTT,CASSYGTSGEKLFF
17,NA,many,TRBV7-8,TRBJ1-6,TGTGCCAGCAGCCCCCGGGGCATGAGCTCCTATAATTCACCCCTCCACTTT,CASSPRGMSSYNSPLHF
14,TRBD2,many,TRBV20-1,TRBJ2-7,TGCAGTGCGAGAGAGGGCGGGGGAATCTACGAGCAGTACTTC,CSAREGGGIYEQYF
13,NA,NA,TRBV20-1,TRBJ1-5,TGCAGTGCTTCGGGAGGAGGCAATCAGCCCCAGCATTTT,CSASGGGNQPQHF
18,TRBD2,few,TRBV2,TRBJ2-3,TGTGCCAGTACGAAGTCTAGGACTAGCGGGGGTGCCACAGATACGCAGTATTTT,CASTKSRTSGGATDTQYF
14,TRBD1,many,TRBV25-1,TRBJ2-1,TGTGCCAGCAGTATCGGGACAGGGAGAAATGAGCAGTTCTTC,CASSIGTGRNEQFF
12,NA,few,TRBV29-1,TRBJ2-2,TGCAGCGTTGACATAGGGGTCGGGGAGCTGTTTTTT,CSVDIGVGELFF
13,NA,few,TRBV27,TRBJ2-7,TGTGCCAGCAGTTTCTCCGACGGATACGAGCAGTACTTC,CASSFSDGYEQYF
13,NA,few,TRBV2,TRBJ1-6,TGTGCCAGCAGTGAAATTGGGAATTCACCCCTCCACTTT,CASSEIGNSPLHF
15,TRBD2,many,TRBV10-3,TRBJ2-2,TGTGCCATCAGTGAGGGACTAGCGGAGGGCGGGGAGCTGTTTTTT,CAISEGLAEGGELFF
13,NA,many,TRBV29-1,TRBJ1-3,TGCAGCGGTACCGGGACACCAGGAAACACCATATATTTT,CSGTGTPGNTIYF
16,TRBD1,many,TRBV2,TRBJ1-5,TGTGCCAGCAACTTTGTAGGGGGCAGGGGCAATCAGCCCCAGCATTTT,CASNFVGGRGNQPQHF
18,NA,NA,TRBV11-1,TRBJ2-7,TGTGCCAGCAGCCGGATTTCGCCCTTATGGGGGGAGCACTACGAGCAGTACTTC,CASSRISPLWGEHYEQYF
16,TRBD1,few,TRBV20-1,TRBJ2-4,TGCAGTGCTAGGGGAAGACAGGGCGAGGACAAAAACATTCAGTACTTC,CSARGRQGEDKNIQYF
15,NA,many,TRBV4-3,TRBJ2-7,TGCGCCAGCAGCCAAGGGACCAACGGCGGGTACGAGCAGTACTTC,CASSQGTNGGYEQYF
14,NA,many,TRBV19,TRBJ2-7,TGTGCCAGTAAAAACGTTGGGGGCTTTGGCGAGCAGTACTTC,CASKNVGGFGEQYF
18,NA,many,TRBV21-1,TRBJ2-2,TGTGCCAGCAGCAAAGCGCTCCCGGACCAAGGGCACACCGGGGAGCTGTTTTTT,CASSKALPDQGHTGELFF
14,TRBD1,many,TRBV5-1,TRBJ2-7,TGCGCCAGCAGTGGTGGGACAGGGAGCTACGAGCAGTACTTC,CASSGGTGSYEQYF
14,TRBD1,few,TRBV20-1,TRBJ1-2,TGCAGTGCTAGTTTCGGACAGGGAGGCTATGGCTACACCTTC,CSASFGQGGYGYTF
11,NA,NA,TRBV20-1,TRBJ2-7,TGCAGTGCTGTGTCGGGGTACGAGCAGTACTTC,CSAVSGYEQYF
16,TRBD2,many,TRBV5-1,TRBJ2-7,TGCGCCAGCAGCTTGGCCGTCGACAGCGGGATCTACGAGCAGTACTTC,CASSLAVDSGIYEQYF
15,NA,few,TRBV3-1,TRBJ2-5,TGTGCCAGCAGCCAAGTACACCTAGGAGGGGAGACCCAGTACTTC,CASSQVHLGGETQYF
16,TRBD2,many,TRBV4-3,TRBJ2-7,TGCGCCAGCAGCCAAGAACCTAGCGGGGGGGCCAACGAGCAGTACTTC,CASSQEPSGGANEQYF
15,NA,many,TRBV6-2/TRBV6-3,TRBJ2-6,TGTGCCAGCAGTAGGGCCCGCTCTGGGGCCAACGTCCTGACTTTC,CASSRARSGANVLTF
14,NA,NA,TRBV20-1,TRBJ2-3,TGCAGTGCTAGAGTGCTGATGGGGACAGATACGCAGTATTTT,CSARVLMGTDTQYF
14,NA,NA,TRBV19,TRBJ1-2,TGTGCCAGTAGTCCCGGGACTGGGATCCTTGGCTACACCTTC,CASSPGTGILGYTF
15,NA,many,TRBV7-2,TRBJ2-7,TGTGCCAGCAGTCCACTACCGGGAGTAACCTACGAGCAGTACTTC,CASSPLPGVTYEQYF
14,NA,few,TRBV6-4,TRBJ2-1,TGTGCCAGCAGTGACCGGTTAGAGTCGAGTGAGCAGTTCTTC,CASSDRLESSEQFF
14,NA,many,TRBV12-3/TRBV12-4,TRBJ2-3,TGTGCCAGCAGTTTTCGGGTCAGCACAGATACGCAGTATTTT,CASSFRVSTDTQYF
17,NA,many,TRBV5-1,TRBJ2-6,TGCGCCAGCAGCTTGGACAGCTTATACTCTGGGGCCAACGTCCTGACTTTC,CASSLDSLYSGANVLTF
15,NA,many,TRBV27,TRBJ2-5,TGTGCCAGCAGCCCCTGGTCCGGGTTCCAAGAGACCCAGTACTTC,CASSPWSGFQETQYF
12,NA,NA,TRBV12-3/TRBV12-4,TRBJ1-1,TGTGCCAGCAGTTGGATGAACACTGAAGCTTTCTTT,CASSWMNTEAFF
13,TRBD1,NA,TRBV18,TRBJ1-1,TGTGCCAGCTCACGGGAAACAGGGGGCCAAGCTTTCTTT,CASSRETGGQAFF
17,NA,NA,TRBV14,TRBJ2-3,TGTGCCAGCAGCCAAGTCGGCGGGGTCATTAGCACAGATACGCAGTATTTT,CASSQVGGVISTDTQYF
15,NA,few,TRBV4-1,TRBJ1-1,TGCGCCAGCAGCCAGGTGACAGGTCCGAAGACTGAAGCTTTCTTT,CASSQVTGPKTEAFF
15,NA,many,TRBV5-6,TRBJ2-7,TGTGCCAGCACCGGAGGGGGAGGCGTCTCCTACGAGCAGTACTTC,CASTGGGGVSYEQYF
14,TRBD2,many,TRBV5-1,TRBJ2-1,TGCGCCAGCAGGGACGGGGGGGCGGAGAATGAGCAGTTCTTC,CASRDGGAENEQFF
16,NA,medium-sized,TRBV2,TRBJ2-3,TGTGCCCGCAGAAATCCCCGGGACTTACGCACAGATACGCAGTATTTT,CARRNPRDLRTDTQYF
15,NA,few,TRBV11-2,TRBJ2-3,TGTGCCAGCAGCTTAGATCAAATCGGCACAGATACGCAGTATTTT,CASSLDQIGTDTQYF
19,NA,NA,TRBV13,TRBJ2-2,TGTGCCAGCTGTCCTAGGCTTCACAGGGAACTCTCGAACACCGGGGAGCTGTTTTTT,CASCPRLHRELSNTGELFF